Presented here are 20 T cell receptor beta chains from one specimen sequenced in a study of T cell responses to AZD1222 COVID-19 vaccine (dated by TCRdb to 2020 to 2022). The library was built by means of the immunoSEQ multiplex PCR assay. TCRdb provides this immuneACCESS table in a form limited to in-frame rearrangements. Some clones are lacking; in checked studies, under half of them reflect an unresolved V gene, and why the rest are absent is not known. Across this sample there are some 150,000 clones, with about 90% seen only once. Roughly 5.8% of the sample comes from the top ten. The time point label, read with the paper, signifies: baseline before first vaccination. The sample's treatment or condition, from its label and the paper: meningococcal conjugate vaccine given as trial control. Sequenced material: peripheral blood, taken on day 0 of MenACWY control vaccination. The receptors originated from an adult in good health.

This rearrangement joins TRBV29-1 to TRBJ2-7, with D possibly being TRBD1 (7 bases). CDR1 is SQVTM, CDR2 ANQGSEA, per germline. V was pared by 3 bases and J by 2 bases, with 14 bases between. The CDR3 is 14 amino acids. The CDR3 loop is CSVEGGRGAYEQYF. CDR3 nucleotides: TGCAGCGTTGAGGGAGGCAGGGGGGCCTACGAGCAGTACTTC.

This clone was picked up one time. The chain links TRBV7-9 to TRBJ1-6; 9 nucleotides line up with TRBD1. V was clipped by 2 bases and J by 9 bases; unmatched bases: 8. The CDR3 is 16 residues long. In germline, CDR1 is SEHNR, CDR2 FQNEAQ (reference sequence). The CDR3 is CASSLFSGTGFSPLHF. The CDR3 region has the DNA TGTGCCAGCAGCTTATTCTCGGGGACAGGGTTTTCACCCCTCCACTTT.

In DNA, the CDR3 is TGTGCCATCAGTTCCGGAGGAGGGGTAACTGAAGCTTTCTTT. Protein sequence: CAISSGGGVTEAFF. This chain connects TRBV10-3 to TRBJ1-1, with TRBD1 as a possible D gene (5 bases). The length of the CDR3 is 14 residues. The V end lost 5 bases, the J end lost 5 bases, and 15 bases lay between the germline ends. From germline, CDR1 is ENHRY and CDR2 SYGVKD.

The chain combines TRBV19 with TRBJ2-1; possibly TRBD2 for D (5 bases). This CDR3 comprises 11 residues. Germline V lookup: CDR1 LNHDA, CDR2 SQIVND (reference sequence). Trimming left V 6 bases short and J 9 bases short, with 9 bases between. This chain's CDR3 is CASSGNTEQFF. Here the CDR3 DNA reads TGTGCCAGTAGCGGGAACACTGAGCAGTTCTTC.

The V and J genes are TRBV24-1 and TRBJ2-7; no firm D call. Per the germline V gene, CDR1 is KGHDR and CDR2 is SFDVKD. CDR3 length equals 14 residues. The V gene lost 4 bases and the J gene lost 1 base, with 10 bases spanning the gap. CDR3 nucleotide sequence: TGTGCCACCAGTGACCCCGGGTCGTCCTACGAGCAGTACTTC. Its protein is CATSDPGSSYEQYF.

The chain is built from TRBV7-8 and TRBJ1-2; TRBD1 might be the D (5 bases). Trimming shortened V by 8 bases and J by 2 bases, and 15 bases separated the two germline ends. The CDR3 extends over 14 amino acids. Germline CDR1 is SGHVS and CDR2 is FQNEAQ. The CDR3 is CASLPGGGNYGYTF. CDR3 DNA sequence: TGTGCCAGCCTTCCCGGCGGGGGGAACTATGGCTACACCTTC.

Of note for this clone: Mismatch with germline at one junction end may stem from a read error. The J gene is TRBJ2-3, the V gene TRBV9, with TRBD2 identical over 9 bases. Germline CDR1 SGDLS, CDR2 YYNGEE. The CDR3 contains 15 residues. CDR3 sequence (DNA): TGTGCCAGCAGCGTCACCGGGACTAGCACAGGTACGCAGTATTTT. Amino acid sequence: CASSVTGTSTGTQYF.

The rearrangement uses TRBV2 and TRBJ2-7; D may correspond to TRBD1 or TRBD2 (6 bases each). This CDR3 is built from 14 residues. The V end lost 7 bases, the J end lost 7 bases, and 20 bases lay between the germline ends. CDR1 is SNHLY and CDR2 is FYNNEI in the germline V gene. This CDR3 is CASTQPLGGWEQYV. CDR3 in DNA: TGTGCCAGCACCCAACCCCTAGGGGGGTGGGAGCAGTACGTC.

The chain is built from TRBV7-9 and TRBJ1-6; D remains ambiguous. The CDR3 is 13 amino acids. Germline V gives CDR1 SEHNR, CDR2 FQNEAQ (reference sequence). The V gene lost 1 base and the J gene lost 8 bases, with 6 bases spanning the gap. CDR3 nucleotide sequence: TGTGCCAGCAGCTTAGGTTCTCATTCACCCCTCCACTTT. It specifies CASSLGSHSPLHF.

The genes are TRBV2 and TRBJ1-6; D is uncertain. The CDR3 contains 16 residues. Germline assignment: CDR1 SNHLY and CDR2 FYNNEI. Trimming stripped 5 bases from V and 6 bases from J, with 17 bases between. The CDR3 loop reads CASSTAVPARNSPLHF. CDR3 bases: TGTGCCAGCAGTACCGCGGTCCCCGCGCGTAATTCACCCCTCCACTTT.

This clone was observed a single time. The rearrangement joins TRBV6-6 to TRBJ1-5; 9 positions agree with TRBD1. Germline loops: CDR1 MNHNY, CDR2 SVGAGI (reference sequence). The CDR3 runs to 16 residues. Losses at the gene ends were 5 bases for V and 1 base for J; bases not matched to a gene: 6. In DNA form, the CDR3 reads TGTGCCAGCAGTGGGGACAGGGTAAGGAGCAATCAGCCCCAGCATTTT. Translated: CASSGDRVRSNQPQHF.

This clone was counted a single time. The rearrangement joins TRBV5-1 to TRBJ2-1; 9 nucleotides agree with TRBD2. This CDR3 comprises 19 residues. Per the germline V gene, CDR1 is SGHRS and CDR2 is YFSETQ. The ends lost 0 bases at V and 0 bases at J; junction bases unmatched: 10. The CDR3 DNA reads as TGCGCCAGCAGCTTGGGCGGGGGTAGCGGGGGCAGCTCCTACAATGAGCAGTTCTTC. Protein: CASSLGGGSGGSSYNEQFF.

This clone appeared a few times. V gene TRBV7-3 combines with J gene TRBJ1-1; D gene unclear. The germline gives CDR1 SGHTA, CDR2 FQGTGA. The CDR3 sequence is 13 residues long. Deletions cut 0 bases from V and 0 bases from J, with 2 bases between. CDR3 nucleotides: TGTGCCAGCAGCTTAACGTTGAACACTGAAGCTTTCTTT. Amino acid sequence: CASSLTLNTEAFF.

This clone was found a few times. This chain links TRBV10-3 with TRBJ2-7, with TRBD2 matching 15 bases. The CDR3 loop spans 15 amino acids. The germline V gene encodes CDR1 ENHRY and CDR2 SYGVKD. The V and J ends lost 1 base and 9 bases, in that order; junction bases with no gene match: 4. The CDR3 protein is CAISEWTSGRAGQYF. The CDR3 DNA reads TGTGCCATCAGTGAGTGGACTAGCGGGAGGGCCGGGCAGTACTTC.

The chain has TRBV18 and TRBJ1-1; D is uncertain. CDR1 KGHSH and CDR2 LQKENI come from the germline V gene. CDR3 length: 16 amino acids. The V gene lost 6 bases and the J gene lost 0 bases, with 17 bases spanning the gap. The DNA of the CDR3 is TGTGCCAGCTCCCCAGAGCGGTCCGGCATGAACACTGAAGCTTTCTTT. It translates to CASSPERSGMNTEAFF.

CDR3 loop: CASSLQSGPGGEAFF. The CDR3 bases are TGTGCCAGCTCACTTCAGTCGGGTCCCGGTGGGGAAGCTTTCTTT. The chain employs TRBV18 and TRBJ1-1; D gene unclear. V was shortened by 4 bases and J by 8 bases, with 20 bases between the two germline ends. Germline V gene lookup returns CDR1 KGHSH and CDR2 LQKENI. CDR3 length: 15 amino acids.

CDR3 residues: CASSPRKGSGRVEKLFF. As DNA, the CDR3 is TGTGCCAGCAGCCCCCGGAAGGGGTCAGGGAGGGTGGAAAAACTGTTTTTT. This sequence joins TRBV5-4 and TRBJ1-4, with D tentatively TRBD1 (5 bases). Trimming left V 4 bases short and J 8 bases short, with 24 bases between. Germline V gene lookup returns CDR1 SGHNT and CDR2 YYREEE (reference sequence). CDR3 length equals 17 residues.

The V and J genes are TRBV3-1 (or the pseudogene TRBV3-2) and TRBJ1-2; a possible D gene is TRBD1 (5 bases). The CDR3 is made up of 15 amino acids. Trimming took 1 base from V and 7 from J, leaving 16 bases between them. CDR1 is LGHDT and CDR2 is YNNKEL in the germline V gene (reference sequence). CDR3 protein: CASSQGWAQGVGYTF. The CDR3 DNA follows: TGTGCCAGCAGCCAAGGCTGGGCCCAGGGTGTTGGCTACACCTTC.

This clone was seen more than once but under ten times. The V gene is TRBV5-1, the J gene TRBJ1-1; perhaps TRBD1 as D (5 bases). With 0 bases removed from V and 0 bases from J, the gap between germline ends came to 12 bases. This CDR3 contains 16 residues. The V gene's germline CDR1 is SGHRS and CDR2 YFSETQ. The CDR3 sequence is CASSLGGIPMNTEAFF. The CDR3 region has the DNA TGCGCCAGCAGCTTGGGGGGGATCCCGATGAACACTGAAGCTTTCTTT.

The chain links TRBV2 to TRBJ1-6; a possible D gene is TRBD1 (6 bases). The germline gives CDR1 SNHLY, CDR2 FYNNEI. The CDR3 runs to 15 residues. V was cut by 6 bases and J by 11 bases, with 20 bases left in between. The CDR3 loop reads CASRKIVQGRAPLHF. In DNA form, the CDR3 reads TGTGCCAGCAGAAAAATCGTTCAGGGGAGGGCACCCCTCCACTTT.